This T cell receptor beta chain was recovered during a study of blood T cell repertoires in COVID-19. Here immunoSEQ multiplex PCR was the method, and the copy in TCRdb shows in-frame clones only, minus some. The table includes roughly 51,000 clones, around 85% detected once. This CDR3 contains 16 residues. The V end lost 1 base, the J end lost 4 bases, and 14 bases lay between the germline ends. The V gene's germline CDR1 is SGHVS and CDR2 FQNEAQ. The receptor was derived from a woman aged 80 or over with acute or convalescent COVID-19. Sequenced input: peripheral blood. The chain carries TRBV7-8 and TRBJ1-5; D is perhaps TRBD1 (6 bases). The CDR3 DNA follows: TGTGCCAGCAGCTTAGGAAGGGGGTTAACGAATCAGCCCCAGCATTTT. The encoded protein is CASSLGRGLTNQPQHF.